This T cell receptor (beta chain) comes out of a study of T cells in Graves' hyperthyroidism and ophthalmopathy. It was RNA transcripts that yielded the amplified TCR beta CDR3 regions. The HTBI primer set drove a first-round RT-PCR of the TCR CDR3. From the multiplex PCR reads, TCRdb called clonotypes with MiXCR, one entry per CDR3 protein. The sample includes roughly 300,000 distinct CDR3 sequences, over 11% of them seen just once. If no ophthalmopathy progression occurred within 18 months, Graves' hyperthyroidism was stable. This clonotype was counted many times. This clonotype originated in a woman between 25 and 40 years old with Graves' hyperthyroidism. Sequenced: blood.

CDR3 sequence reads: CASLGGKFEAFF. CDR3 nucleotides: TGTGCCAGCTTAGGGGGAAAGTTTGAAGCTTTCTTT. The chain is built from TRBV28 and TRBJ1-1, with D possibly TRBD1 on 6 matching bases. The V gene's germline CDR1 is MDHEN and CDR2 SYDVKM. This CDR3 spans 12 amino acids. The V gene lost 8 bases and the J gene lost 7 bases, with 14 bases spanning the gap.